The 27 T cell receptor beta chains below all came from one sample that was sequenced in a study of OX40 agonist ivuxolimab in advanced cancers. Library construction relied on the immunoSEQ multiplex PCR assay. TCRdb provides this immuneACCESS table in a form limited to in-frame rearrangements. Some clones are lacking; in checked studies, under half of them reflect an unresolved V gene, and why the rest are absent is not known. The sample yields over 45,000 clones; around 83% were counted once. The ten largest clones take up 0.6% to 0.8% of the sample. The sequencing here drew on CD4+ or CD8+ T cells sorted from blood, taken in a trial of the OX40 agonist ivuxolimab. These receptors were collected from an adult with an advanced solid tumor such as melanoma, head and neck, liver or kidney cancer.

The chain carries TRBV7-2 and TRBJ1-2; TRBD1 agrees at 8 bases. The germline gives CDR1 SGHTA, CDR2 FQGNSA. The CDR3 is made up of 14 amino acids. The trim removed 5 bases at V and 7 bases at J, leaving 9 bases unmatched. CDR3 DNA: TGTGCCAGCAGCCCGTCGGGACAGGAGTTTGGCTACACCTTC. It specifies CASSPSGQEFGYTF.

This clone has more than one count but fewer than ten. The V call is TRBV7-8, the J call TRBJ2-4, with TRBD2 identical over 8 bases. The CDR3 is made up of 18 amino acids. With 5 bases clipped from V and 5 bases from J, the junction kept 17 bases outside the gene matches. Germline values: CDR1 SGHVS, CDR2 FQNEAQ. CDR3 nucleotide sequence: TGTGCCAGCAGCCGAAAACTAGCGGTCCTCAAGCGGGAAAACATTCAGTACTTC. This gives the protein CASSRKLAVLKRENIQYF.

The V call is TRBV9, the J call TRBJ2-3; D not resolved. Germline V lookup: CDR1 SGDLS, CDR2 YYNGEE. The CDR3 is 16 residues long. V gave up 0 bases and J gave up 1 base, with 12 bases separating them. CDR3 sequence: CASSVDDSLGTDTQYF. In DNA form, the CDR3 reads TGTGCCAGCAGCGTAGACGACTCATTGGGCACAGATACGCAGTATTTT.

The V call is TRBV7-2, the J call TRBJ2-1, with 9 bases aligning to TRBD2. Trimming at V came to 1 base and at J to 8 bases, leaving 6 bases not matched to a gene. The germline V gene encodes CDR1 SGHTA and CDR2 FQGNSA. The CDR3 runs to 15 residues. This CDR3 is CASSLVRTSADEQFF. CDR3 in DNA: TGTGCCAGCAGCTTAGTCCGGACTAGCGCGGATGAGCAGTTCTTC.

The genes are TRBV7-8 and TRBJ1-1; the D gene is possibly TRBD1 (5 bases). This CDR3 contains 15 residues. CDR1 SGHVS and CDR2 FQNEAQ come from the germline V gene. V was trimmed by 5 bases and J by 0 bases, leaving 13 bases between them. The CDR3 region has the DNA TGTGCCAGCAGCCTACTAGGACACATGAACACTGAAGCTTTCTTT. This encodes CASSLLGHMNTEAFF.

The count of this clone is one. V gene TRBV7-2 combines with J gene TRBJ1-4; D unclear. The V end lost 1 base, the J end lost 8 bases, and 14 bases lay between the germline ends. The germline V gene has CDR1 SGHTA and CDR2 FQGNSA. CDR3 size: 15 residues. For the CDR3, the DNA is TGTGCCAGCAGCTTAGGGAAAGTCGAACACGAAAAACTGTTTTTT. This encodes CASSLGKVEHEKLFF.

About this clone: The DNA is omitted, as the CDR3 cannot be located on it reliably, and the CDR3 follows TCRdb's listing. This chain connects TRBV28 to TRBJ1-4. The CDR3 has 18 amino acids, counting both end residues. Germline loops: CDR1 MDHEN, CDR2 SYDVKM. Here the CDR3 reads CASSTSGQLIATNEKLFF.

The chain recombines TRBV18 with TRBJ2-1, with 10 bases fitting TRBD2. The germline V gene encodes CDR1 KGHSH and CDR2 LQKENI. The junction had 8 bases not matched to a gene; V was cut back by 0 bases and J by 9 bases. The CDR3 runs to 16 residues. The CDR3 DNA is TGTGCCAGCTCACCACCGATTCCACTAGCGGGAAGTGAGCAGTTCTTC. Its protein is CASSPPIPLAGSEQFF. Full variable domain (missing parts from reference TRBV18 and TRBJ2-1): NAGVMQNPRHLVRRRGQEARLRCSPMKGHSHVYWYRQLPEEGLKFMVYLQKENIIDESGMPKERFSAEFPKEGPSILRIQQVVRGDSAAYFCASSPPIPLAGSEQFFGPGTRLTVL.

CDR3 protein: CASSVKTDTEAFF. The CDR3 region has the DNA TGTGCCAGCAGCGTAAAGACAGACACTGAAGCTTTCTTT. The chain uses TRBV5-4 and TRBJ1-1; tentative D call: TRBD1 (5 bases). The germline V gene encodes CDR1 SGHNT and CDR2 YYREEE (reference sequence). The CDR3 spans 13 residues. V was cut by 4 bases and J by 3 bases, with 10 bases left in between.

This clone turned up a few times. The V gene is TRBV7-9, the J gene TRBJ1-6; D gene unclear. V was pared by 0 bases and J by 7 bases, with 4 bases between. The germline CDR1 and CDR2 sequences are SEHNR and FQNEAQ (reference sequence). The CDR3 consists of 13 residues. CDR3 protein: CASSLAWNSPLHF. The CDR3 DNA follows: TGTGCCAGCAGCTTAGCTTGGAATTCACCCCTCCACTTT.

In its sample, this clone was seen a few times. The genes are TRBV7-2 and TRBJ2-7; D remains ambiguous. The V end lost 6 bases, the J end lost 0 bases, and 6 bases lay between the germline ends. Germline lookup yields CDR1 SGHTA and CDR2 FQGNSA. This CDR3 has 12 residues. In nucleotides, the CDR3 is TGTGCCAGCAGTCGAAGCTCCTACGAGCAGTACTTC. It is translated as CASSRSSYEQYF.

As regards this clone: The junction differs from germline at one of its ends, possibly a read error. This chain joins TRBV5-4 and TRBJ2-7, with 12 bases identical to TRBD2. The CDR3 runs to 12 residues. The germline V gene encodes CDR1 SGHNT and CDR2 YYREEE (reference sequence). This CDR3 reads CASSLTSGGTDF. DNA for the CDR3: TGTGCCAGCAGCCTGACTAGCGGGGGAACGGACTTC.

The chain is built from TRBV7-2 and TRBJ1-5, with D unresolved. Germline CDR1 reads SGHTA; CDR2 reads FQGNSA. With 8 bases removed from V and 4 bases from J, the gap between germline ends came to 12 bases. This CDR3 contains 13 residues. CDR3 bases: TGTGCCAGCGGCCGGACGGTGAATCAGCCCCAGCATTTT. Translating it yields CASGRTVNQPQHF.

The chain uses TRBV9 and TRBJ2-1, with D unresolved. V was trimmed by 0 bases and J by 8 bases, leaving 15 bases between them. The germline CDR1 and CDR2 sequences are SGDLS and YYNGEE. This CDR3 comprises 15 residues. Here the CDR3 DNA reads TGTGCCAGCAGCGTAGGGTCTAGTATCTGGGATGAGCAGTTCTTC. Protein product: CASSVGSSIWDEQFF.

The V call is TRBV5-1, the J call TRBJ1-4, with D unclear. The germline V gene has CDR1 SGHRS and CDR2 YFSETQ. V lost 0 bases to trimming and J lost 0 bases, with 12 bases between them. The CDR3 loop spans 17 amino acids. The CDR3 coding sequence is TGCGCCAGCAGCTTGGCAGCAGCCGCAGCAACTAATGAAAAACTGTTTTTT. This sequence encodes CASSLAAAAATNEKLFF.

In its sample, this clone was seen once. The chain joins TRBV5-4 to TRBJ1-6; D is unresolved. In germline, CDR1 is SGHNT, CDR2 YYREEE (reference sequence). The CDR3 spans 9 residues. V lost 6 bases, J lost 10 bases, and 2 bases lay in between. The CDR3 region has the DNA TGTGCCAGCAAATCACCCCTCCACTTT. Translating gives CASKSPLHF.

The V and J genes are TRBV15 and TRBJ1-4, with D perhaps TRBD1 (6 bases). Per germline, CDR1 LNHNV and CDR2 YYDKDF (reference sequence). CDR3 length equals 13 residues. V lost 5 bases to trimming and J lost 3 bases, with 7 bases between them. As DNA, the CDR3 is TGTGCCACCAGCGGGACACCTAATGAAAAACTGTTTTTT. Translated, it gives CATSGTPNEKLFF.

The V and J genes are TRBV7-2 and TRBJ2-7; the D call may be TRBD1 or TRBD2 (5 bases each). CDR3 size: 14 residues. CDR1 and CDR2 (germline): SGHTA, FQGNSA. V was cut by 1 base and J by 7 bases, with 14 bases left in between. CDR3 residues: CASSLGPGPGEQYF. The DNA for the CDR3 is TGTGCCAGCAGCTTAGGTCCAGGGCCGGGGGAGCAGTACTTC.

The chain combines TRBV29-1 with TRBJ1-1, with unresolved D. The V end was cut by 1 base, the J end by 5 bases, with 20 bases between. The CDR3 is made up of 16 amino acids. In germline, CDR1 is SQVTM, CDR2 ANQGSEA. The CDR3 loop is CSVEGGTSISKTEAFF. The CDR3, as DNA: TGCAGCGTTGAAGGTGGAACCTCGATCAGCAAGACTGAAGCTTTCTTT.

The V and J genes are TRBV6-1 and TRBJ1-6; D possibly corresponds to TRBD1 (6 bases). The germline CDR1 and CDR2 sequences are MNHNS and SASEGT. The V end was cut by 6 bases, the J end by 5 bases, with 11 bases between. CDR3 length equals 14 residues. The CDR3 region is CASRKQGNNSPLHF. In DNA form, the CDR3 reads TGTGCCAGCAGAAAACAGGGAAATAATTCACCCCTCCACTTT.

V usage is TRBV19 and J usage is TRBJ1-3; no definite D call. Germline V gene lookup returns CDR1 LNHDA and CDR2 SQIVND (reference sequence). This CDR3 spans 17 amino acids. Trimming shortened V by 1 base and J by 0 bases, and 13 bases separated the two germline ends. In DNA, the CDR3 is TGTGCCAGTAGTATAGTCGTATCCACAACCTCTGGAAACACCATATATTTT. Translated, it gives CASSIVVSTTSGNTIYF.

V is TRBV9 and J is TRBJ2-2; tentatively, D is TRBD1 (5 bases). V was clipped by 3 bases and J by 1 base, with 10 bases between them. The CDR3 covers 15 residues. Germline values: CDR1 SGDLS, CDR2 YYNGEE. The CDR3 nucleotides read TGTGCCAGCAGCGCGCAGGGTTTGAACACCGGGGAGCTGTTTTTT. It encodes CASSAQGLNTGELFF.

This chain uses TRBV5-6 with TRBJ1-1; D might be TRBD1 (5 bases). The germline V gene encodes CDR1 SGHDT and CDR2 YYEEEE. The CDR3 sequence is 16 residues long. V was shortened by 4 bases and J by 11 bases, with 27 bases between the two germline ends. CDR3 loop: CASSLSPVQTGGAAFF. The CDR3 coding sequence is TGTGCCAGCAGCCTGTCGCCGGTCCAAACAGGAGGGGCGGCTTTCTTT. The full variable domain, in which reference TRBV5-6 and TRBJ1-1 provide the parts outside the CDR3, is DAGVTQSPTHLIKTRGQQVTLRCSPKSGHDTVSWYQQALGQGPQFIFQYYEEEERQRGNFPDRFSGHQFPNYSSELNVNALLLGDSALYLCASSLSPVQTGGAAFFGQGTRLTVV.

The rearrangement links TRBV7-9 to TRBJ1-2; possible D gene TRBD1, 6 bases. The V gene lost 4 bases and the J gene lost 5 bases, with 11 bases spanning the gap. This CDR3 comprises 13 residues. The germline V gene has CDR1 SEHNR and CDR2 FQNEAQ (reference sequence). CDR3 DNA sequence: TGTGCCAGCAGCTCCCGGGGGGCTTATGGCTACACCTTC. Translation gives CASSSRGAYGYTF. The whole variable domain, remainder taken from reference TRBV7-9 and TRBJ1-2, is DTGVSQNPRHKITKRGQNVTFRCDPISEHNRLYWYRQTLGQGPEFLTYFQNEAQLEKSRLLSDRFSAERPKGSFSTLEIQRTEQGDSAMYLCASSSRGAYGYTFGSGTRLTVV.

The chain is built from TRBV29-1 and TRBJ2-7; D gene uncertain. The V gene's germline CDR1 is SQVTM and CDR2 ANQGSEA. Trimming cost V 6 bases and J 5 bases, with 17 bases left between them. The CDR3 extends over 13 amino acids. CDR3 sequence reads: CSVWGITFDEQYF. CDR3 nucleotide sequence: TGCAGCGTATGGGGTATAACCTTTGACGAGCAGTACTTC.

Details on this clone: Sequence at one end of the junction differs from germline and may be a read error. The chain uses TRBV7-9 and TRBJ2-7; perhaps TRBD1 as D (6 bases). The CDR3 has 13 residues. CDR1 is SEHNR and CDR2 is FQNEAQ in the germline V gene (reference sequence). The CDR3, as DNA: TGTGCCAGCAGCTCAGACAGGTCCTCCGAGCAGTACTTC. This encodes CASSSDRSSEQYF.

The chain combines TRBV7-9 with TRBJ2-2, with D maybe TRBD2 (5 bases). Trimming took 1 base from V and 3 from J, leaving 15 bases between them. Germline V CDR1 and CDR2: SEHNR, FQNEAQ (reference sequence). The CDR3 extends over 17 amino acids. As DNA, the CDR3 is TGTGCCAGCAGCTTAGGGTGGGAGACATACTACACCGGGGAGCTGTTTTTT. Its translation is CASSLGWETYYTGELFF.